Reported below is one T cell receptor (beta chain). The CDR3 covers 16 residues. CDR1 and CDR2 (germline): MDHEN, SYDVKM. Trimming removed 2 bases from V and 3 bases from J, with 16 bases in between. The sample is drawn from a study of blood T cell repertoires in COVID-19. TCRdb keeps only in-frame clones here, not all; method: immunoSEQ multiplex PCR. This table has around 290,000 clones, roughly 90% appearing once. This receptor was identified in a woman in her twenties or thirties who had recovered from COVID-19. Sequencing was performed on PBMCs or T cells enriched from blood (not recorded which). The chain combines TRBV28 with TRBJ1-2, with D possibly being TRBD1 (6 bases). The CDR3 loop is CASSLVFTGSDYGYTF. CDR3 coding DNA: TGTGCCAGCAGTTTAGTATTTACAGGGTCGGACTATGGCTACACCTTC.